This T cell receptor beta chain was sequenced in a study of T cell responses to AZD1222 COVID-19 vaccine. Method: immunoSEQ multiplex PCR; TCRdb's copy keeps in-frame clones and lacks some. The data contain 70,000 to 75,000 clones, roughly 80% of them singletons. Germline V gene lookup returns CDR1 KGHDR and CDR2 SFDVKD. This CDR3 is built from 16 residues. V was pared by 7 bases and J by 6 bases, with 10 bases of the junction left unmatched. This clonotype originated in an adult who received the AZD1222 COVID-19 vaccine. The chain couples TRBV24-1 to TRBJ2-2, with 10 bases identical to TRBD1. Sequenced material: peripheral blood, taken 28 days after the second AZD1222 dose. The CDR3 region is CATSRDRGIKAGELFF. CDR3 sequence (DNA): TGTGCCACCAGCCGGGACAGGGGTATCAAGGCCGGGGAGCTGTTTTTT.